Each of the 22 T cell receptor beta chains below was sequenced from the same sample in a study of blood T cell repertoires in COVID-19 (TCRdb year 2020). The library was produced with the immunoSEQ multiplex PCR assay. The source is immuneACCESS, and TCRdb retained only in-frame sequences with V and J called. Part of the clones is not carried over; for the studies checked, unresolved V genes explain less than half of this, and the remainder is unexplained. For this sample there are 140,000 to 150,000 clones; 75% to 85% appear just once. The top ten constitute 3.5% of the sample. Source material: peripheral blood. The receptors were sampled from a man between 65 and 85 years old who had recovered from COVID-19.

The chain uses TRBV7-8 and TRBJ2-1, with 10 bases that match TRBD2. Per the germline V gene, CDR1 is SGHVS and CDR2 is FQNEAQ. This CDR3 is 14 amino acids long. J was trimmed by 3 bases and V by 7 bases; bases with no gene match: 3. In DNA form, the CDR3 reads TGTGCCAGCACCACTAGCGGGATCTACAATGAGCAGTTCTTC. This encodes CASTTSGIYNEQFF.

The CDR3 protein is CASSRGLAGEETQYF. In DNA form, the CDR3 reads TGTGCCAGCTCACGCGGACTAGCGGGAGAAGAGACCCAGTACTTC. The chain has TRBV18 and TRBJ2-5; TRBD2 aligns across 13 bases. J lost 3 bases, V lost 4 bases, and 2 bases had no gene match. This CDR3 is built from 15 residues. Germline-derived CDR1 and CDR2 are KGHSH and LQKENI.

Only a few counts were recorded for this clone. The chain carries TRBV10-2 and TRBJ2-3; possible D gene TRBD2, 6 bases. Germline V CDR1 and CDR2: WSHSY, SAAADI. This CDR3 is 13 amino acids long. V shed 6 bases and J shed 4 bases, with 11 bases lying between them. In DNA, the CDR3 is TGCGCCAGCAGCGACGGGAGCCCAGATACGCAGTATTTT. Protein: CASSDGSPDTQYF.

The genes are TRBV19 and TRBJ1-1; D is ambiguous. The germline CDR1 and CDR2 sequences are LNHDA and SQIVND (reference sequence). V lost 8 bases, J lost 1 base, and 8 bases lay in between. The length of the CDR3 is 12 residues. The CDR3 here is CASLTKNTEAFF. CDR3 sequence (DNA): TGTGCCAGTTTGACTAAGAACACTGAAGCTTTCTTT.

This sequence joins TRBV5-8 and TRBJ1-1; D remains unclear. The germline CDR1 and CDR2 sequences are SGHTS and YDEGEE. The CDR3 is 15 amino acids. The V gene lost 0 bases and the J gene lost 2 bases, with 11 bases spanning the gap. This CDR3 reads CASSLDTGSNTEAFF. The CDR3 DNA is TGTGCCAGCAGCTTGGATACGGGGTCAAACACTGAAGCTTTCTTT. The whole variable domain, remainder taken from reference TRBV5-8 and TRBJ1-1, is EAGVTQSPTHLIKTRGQQATLRCSPISGHTSVYWYQQALGLGLQFLLWYDEGEERNRGNFPPRFSGRQFPNYSSELNVNALELEDSALYLCASSLDTGSNTEAFFGQGTRLTVV.

This clone was recorded once. The rearrangement links TRBV7-2 to TRBJ1-3; D might be TRBD1 (6 bases). Trimming removed 4 bases from V and 2 bases from J, with 12 bases in between. Germline CDR1 is SGHTA and CDR2 is FQGNSA. The CDR3 has 15 amino acids. CDR3 nucleotide sequence: TGTGCCAGCAGCTCCTACAGGGACACTGGAAACACCATATATTTT. It yields the protein CASSSYRDTGNTIYF.

This chain joins TRBV10-1 and TRBJ2-1; 11 bases are shared with TRBD2. Per the germline V gene, CDR1 is WNHNN and CDR2 is SYGVQD (reference sequence). With V trimmed by 3 bases and J by 6 bases, 7 bases remained unmatched. The CDR3 has 16 amino acids. The CDR3 region is CASSELAGARSNEQFF. The CDR3 DNA sequence: TGCGCCAGCAGTGAACTAGCGGGAGCTCGGTCCAATGAGCAGTTCTTC.

The rearrangement links TRBV7-7 to TRBJ2-2; TRBD1 matches at 7 bases. CDR3 length: 15 residues. The V and J ends lost 2 bases and 0 bases, in that order; junction bases with no gene match: 0. Per the germline V gene, CDR1 is SSHAT and CDR2 is FNYEAQ (reference sequence). The CDR3: CASSLQGANTGELFF. CDR3 in DNA: TGTGCCAGCAGCTTACAGGGGGCGAACACCGGGGAGCTGTTTTTT.

The V call is TRBV5-1, the J call TRBJ2-1; 7 bases align to TRBD2. Trimming cost V 0 bases and J 3 bases; bases outside gene matches: 6. Germline V CDR1 and CDR2: SGHRS, YFSETQ. CDR3 length equals 16 residues. Here the CDR3 DNA reads TGCGCCAGCAGCTTGGGGTTAGCGGGTCACTACAATGAGCAGTTCTTC. Translating it yields CASSLGLAGHYNEQFF.

The chain uses TRBV2 and TRBJ2-2, with TRBD2 matching 16 bases. J was trimmed by 7 bases and V by 6 bases; bases with no gene match: 11. The germline V gene encodes CDR1 SNHLY and CDR2 FYNNEI. The CDR3 runs 18 residues. CDR3 DNA: TGTGCCAGCAGCCCGGGACTAGCGGGAGGGGTGCAGAGCGGGGAGCTGTTTTTT. This translates into CASSPGLAGGVQSGELFF.

J is TRBJ1-1 and V is TRBV7-2; 9 positions match TRBD1. Germline V gene data show CDR1 as SGHTA and CDR2 as FQGNSA. V trimming: 5 bases; J trimming: 5 bases; junction bases outside the gene matches: 3. The CDR3 length is 13 residues. In nucleotides, the CDR3 is TGTGCCAGCAGCACGGGACAGGGAACTGAAGCTTTCTTT. Translating it yields CASSTGQGTEAFF.

J is TRBJ2-3 and V is TRBV19, with D tentatively TRBD2 (6 bases). The germline V and J ends were trimmed by 6 bases and 9 bases, with 13 bases remaining between them. Germline V CDR1 and CDR2: LNHDA, SQIVND (reference sequence). This CDR3 has 12 amino acids. CDR3 coding DNA: TGTGCCAGTAGCCAACCCGGGGGAACGCAGTATTTT. This codes for CASSQPGGTQYF.

V and J are TRBV6-2 or TRBV6-3 and TRBJ2-1; 14 positions match TRBD2. The CDR3 is 17 amino acids. From germline, CDR1 is MNHEY and CDR2 SVGEGT. V dropped 4 bases and J dropped 1; count of bases not matched to a gene: 3. The CDR3 region has the DNA TGTGCCAGCAGTTGGACTAGCGGGAGGAGGTCCTACAATGAGCAGTTCTTC. Its protein is CASSWTSGRRSYNEQFF.

The V and J genes are TRBV25-1 and TRBJ1-3; perhaps TRBD1 as D (5 bases). Trimming shortened V by 5 bases and J by 2 bases, and 7 bases separated the two germline ends. The CDR3 is made up of 13 amino acids. Germline CDR1 is MGHDK and CDR2 is SYGVNS. CDR3 nucleotides: TGTGCCAGCAGTCGGGGGGCTGGAAACACCATATATTTT. Encoded protein: CASSRGAGNTIYF.

The V and J genes are TRBV10-2 and TRBJ2-7; 7 bases are shared with TRBD2. Germline lookup yields CDR1 WSHSY and CDR2 SAAADI. The CDR3 has 19 amino acids. After removal of 3 bases from V and 6 bases from J, the junction contained 23 bases not matched to a gene. The CDR3 DNA reads TGCGCCAGCAGTGACTGGGCCGCTGTGACCGGACTAGATGTCGGCGAGCAGTACTTC. This sequence encodes CASSDWAAVTGLDVGEQYF.

The chain joins TRBV4-1 to TRBJ2-6; D possibly corresponds to TRBD1 (6 bases). CDR3 size: 16 residues. V shed 4 bases and J shed 1 base, with 11 bases lying between them. Germline assignment: CDR1 MGHRA and CDR2 YSYEKL. The CDR3 region has the DNA TGCGCCAGCAGCCGATACAGGGCATCTGGGGCCAACGTCCTGACTTTC. It translates to CASSRYRASGANVLTF.

This chain connects TRBV29-1 to TRBJ2-3; 13 nucleotides align to TRBD2. The ends lost 0 bases at V and 4 bases at J; junction bases unmatched: 4. Germline lookup yields CDR1 SQVTM and CDR2 ANQGSEA. There are 16 residues in the CDR3. The CDR3 DNA reads TGCAGCGTTGAAGAGGGACTAGCGGGACCTGCAGATACGCAGTATTTT. Its translation is CSVEEGLAGPADTQYF.

V is TRBV3-1 (or the pseudogene TRBV3-2) and J is TRBJ2-7; D gene uncertain. V dropped 2 bases and J dropped 5 bases, with 4 bases sitting between them. This CDR3 spans 11 amino acids. Germline lookup yields CDR1 LGHDT and CDR2 YNNKEL (reference sequence). CDR3 nucleotide sequence: TGTGCCAGCAGCCAATCAGACGAGCAGTACTTC. Translated: CASSQSDEQYF.

The chain is built from TRBV7-9 and TRBJ1-5; TRBD1 agrees at 8 bases. From germline, CDR1 is SEHNR and CDR2 FQNEAQ (reference sequence). V gave up 3 bases and J gave up 13 bases; unmatched junction bases: 11. The CDR3 spans 14 residues. CDR3 in amino acids: CASSFGTGDLTQHF. For the CDR3, the DNA is TGTGCCAGCAGCTTCGGGACAGGAGACCTCACGCAGCATTTT.

The gene calls are TRBV7-9 and TRBJ1-2; TRBD1 aligns across 8 bases. Looked up from germline, CDR1 is SEHNR and CDR2 is FQNEAQ (reference sequence). With 3 bases clipped from V and 0 bases from J, the junction kept 6 bases outside the gene matches. CDR3 size: 16 residues. The CDR3, as DNA: TGTGCCAGCAGCTTCCTGGGACAGGAGACTAACTATGGCTACACCTTC. It is translated as CASSFLGQETNYGYTF. The full variable domain, in which reference TRBV7-9 and TRBJ1-2 provide the parts outside the CDR3, is DTGVSQNPRHKITKRGQNVTFRCDPISEHNRLYWYRQTLGQGPEFLTYFQNEAQLEKSRLLSDRFSAERPKGSFSTLEIQRTEQGDSAMYLCASSFLGQETNYGYTFGSGTRLTVV.

The genes are TRBV19 and TRBJ2-1, with 7 bases that match TRBD1. CDR3 size: 15 residues. The germline CDR1 and CDR2 sequences are LNHDA and SQIVND (reference sequence). The trim removed 3 bases at V and 9 bases at J, leaving 11 bases unmatched. CDR3 sequence: CASSILEGARGEQFF. The CDR3 DNA sequence: TGTGCCAGTAGTATCCTTGAGGGGGCAAGGGGTGAGCAGTTCTTC.

This chain links TRBV10-1 with TRBJ2-1, with 8 bases lining up with TRBD1. This CDR3 region has 17 residues. Per germline, CDR1 WNHNN and CDR2 SYGVQD (reference sequence). V lost 6 bases, J lost 5 bases, and 15 bases stayed unmatched. The CDR3 coding sequence is TGCGCCAGCAGCATCTATCCCGGGACAGGCCTAAACAATGAGCAGTTCTTC. It encodes CASSIYPGTGLNNEQFF.